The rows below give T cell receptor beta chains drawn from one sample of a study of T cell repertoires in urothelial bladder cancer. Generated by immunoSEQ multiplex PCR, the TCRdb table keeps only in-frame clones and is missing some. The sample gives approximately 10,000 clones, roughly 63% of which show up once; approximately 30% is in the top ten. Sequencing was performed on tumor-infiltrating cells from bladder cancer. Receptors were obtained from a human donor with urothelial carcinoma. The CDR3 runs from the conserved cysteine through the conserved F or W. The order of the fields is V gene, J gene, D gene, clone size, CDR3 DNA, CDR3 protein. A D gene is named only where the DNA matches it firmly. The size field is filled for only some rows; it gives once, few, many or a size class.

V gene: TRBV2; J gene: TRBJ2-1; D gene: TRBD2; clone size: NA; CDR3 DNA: TGTGCCAGCCCGAGGATGACTAGCTTGAACAATGAGCAGTTCTTC; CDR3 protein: CASPRMTSLNNEQFF
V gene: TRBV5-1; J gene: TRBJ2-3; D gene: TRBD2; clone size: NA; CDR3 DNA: TGCGCCAGCAGCTTGGAAGGTGGCGGGGGGGCTGGAGATACGCAGTATTTT; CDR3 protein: CASSLEGGGGAGDTQYF
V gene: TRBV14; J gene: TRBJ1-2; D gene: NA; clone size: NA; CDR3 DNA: TGTGCCAGCAGCCAAGAGAGGGACGGGAGGTTCGGGGGCTACACCTTC; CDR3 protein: CASSQERDGRFGGYTF
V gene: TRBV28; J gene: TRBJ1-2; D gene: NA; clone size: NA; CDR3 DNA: TGTGCCAGCAGTTCCGGGAACTATGGCTACACCTTC; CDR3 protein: CASSSGNYGYTF
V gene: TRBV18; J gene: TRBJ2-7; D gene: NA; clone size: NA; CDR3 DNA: TGTGCCAGCTCCCCCCCGGGGGCATCGTACGAGCAGTACTTC; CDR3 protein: CASSPPGASYEQYF
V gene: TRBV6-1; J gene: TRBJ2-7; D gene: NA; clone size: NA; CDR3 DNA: TGTGCCAGCAGTGAGCCCGGCTACGAGCAGTACTTC; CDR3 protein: CASSEPGYEQYF
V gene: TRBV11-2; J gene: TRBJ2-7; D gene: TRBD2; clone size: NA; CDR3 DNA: TGTGCCAGCAGCTTAGGGGAGGGGAGCTCCTACGAGCAGTACTTC; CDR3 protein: CASSLGEGSSYEQYF
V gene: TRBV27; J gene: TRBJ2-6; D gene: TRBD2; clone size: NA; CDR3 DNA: TGTGCCAGCAGTTTTGGGGGGAGGGGAACTGCTGGGGCCAACGTCCTGACTTTC; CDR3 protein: CASSFGGRGTAGANVLTF
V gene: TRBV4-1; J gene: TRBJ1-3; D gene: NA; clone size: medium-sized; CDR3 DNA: TGCGCCAGCAGCCAAGTAGGGGTCTCTGGAAACACCATATATTTT; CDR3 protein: CASSQVGVSGNTIYF
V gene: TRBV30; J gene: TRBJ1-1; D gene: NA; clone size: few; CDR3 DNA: TGTGCCTGGAGTCCCCCCCTGGAGGCGACTGAAGCTTTCTTT; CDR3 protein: CAWSPPLEATEAFF
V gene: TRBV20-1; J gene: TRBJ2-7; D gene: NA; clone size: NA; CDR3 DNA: TGCAGTGTGCCTAGGGGCTACGAGCAGTACTTC; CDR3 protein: CSVPRGYEQYF
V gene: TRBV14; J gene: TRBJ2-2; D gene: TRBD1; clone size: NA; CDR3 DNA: TGTGCCAGCAGCCAAGCCGTGACAGGGGGCTACACCGGGGAGCTGTTTTTT; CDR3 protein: CASSQAVTGGYTGELFF
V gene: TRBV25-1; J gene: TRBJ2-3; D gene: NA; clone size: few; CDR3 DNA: TGTGCCAGTCGGTTATCTGATACGCAGTATTTT; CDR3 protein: CASRLSDTQYF
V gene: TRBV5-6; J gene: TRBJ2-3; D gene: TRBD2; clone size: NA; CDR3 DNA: TGTGCCAGCAGCTTGGCGGGACTAGCTACGCGCACAGATACGCAGTATTTT; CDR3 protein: CASSLAGLATRTDTQYF
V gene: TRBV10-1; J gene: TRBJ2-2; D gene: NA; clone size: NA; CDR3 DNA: TGCGCCATTCCGGGGGGGACAGCGAACACCGGGGAGCTGTTTTTT; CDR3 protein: CAIPGGTANTGELFF
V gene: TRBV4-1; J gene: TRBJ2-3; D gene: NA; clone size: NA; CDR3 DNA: TGCGCCAGCAGCCAAGGAGAGTTTGGAGATACGCAGTATTTT; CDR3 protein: CASSQGEFGDTQYF
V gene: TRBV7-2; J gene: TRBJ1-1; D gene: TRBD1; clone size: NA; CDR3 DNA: TGTGCCAGCAGCTTAAAAGGGACAGGCTACCGGGGGGCTGAAGCTTTCTTT; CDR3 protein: CASSLKGTGYRGAEAFF
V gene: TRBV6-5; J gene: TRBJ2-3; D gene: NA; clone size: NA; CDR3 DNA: TGTGCCAGCAGTCTAGCCCACCGCACAGATACGCAGTATTTT; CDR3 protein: CASSLAHRTDTQYF
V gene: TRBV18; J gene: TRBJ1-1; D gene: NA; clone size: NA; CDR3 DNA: TGTGCCAGCTCATCTGGAGGGAGGGGCACTGAAGCTTTCTTT; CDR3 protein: CASSSGGRGTEAFF
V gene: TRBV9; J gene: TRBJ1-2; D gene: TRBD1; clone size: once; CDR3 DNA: TGTGCCAGCAGTTTGGACAGGGGGCTTAGGTTTGGCTACACCTTC; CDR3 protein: CASSLDRGLRFGYTF
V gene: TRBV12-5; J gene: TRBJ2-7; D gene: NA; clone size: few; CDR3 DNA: TGTGCTAGTGGTTTGGACGGGGTCGAGCAGTACTTC; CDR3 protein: CASGLDGVEQYF
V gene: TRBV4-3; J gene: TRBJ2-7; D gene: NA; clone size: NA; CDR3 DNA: TGCGCCAGCAGCCAAGGTCGAGCCTACGAGCAGTACTTC; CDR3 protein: CASSQGRAYEQYF
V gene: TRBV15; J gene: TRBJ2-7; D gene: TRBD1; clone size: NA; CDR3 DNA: TGTGCCACCAGCAGAGAGGGAGTGGACAGGGCTAACCGGCAGTACTTC; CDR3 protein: CATSREGVDRANRQYF
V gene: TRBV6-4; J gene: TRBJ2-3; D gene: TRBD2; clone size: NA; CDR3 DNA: TGTGCCAGCAGTTACCTAGCGGGGGACACAGATACGCAGTATTTT; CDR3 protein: CASSYLAGDTDTQYF
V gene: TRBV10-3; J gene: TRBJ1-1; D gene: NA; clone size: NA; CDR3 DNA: TGTGCCATCAGTGAGAGGGGGGCTAGAACAAACACTGAAGCTTTCTTT; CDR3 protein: CAISERGARTNTEAFF
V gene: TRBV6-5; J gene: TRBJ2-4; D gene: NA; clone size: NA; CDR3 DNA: TGTGCCAGCAGTTACCGCCCGGGGGAAAACATTCAGTACTTC; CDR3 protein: CASSYRPGENIQYF
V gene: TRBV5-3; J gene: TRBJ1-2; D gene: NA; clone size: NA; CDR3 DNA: TGTGCCAGCAGCTACCGGGACTCCACCGCATATGGCTACACCTTC; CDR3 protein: CASSYRDSTAYGYTF
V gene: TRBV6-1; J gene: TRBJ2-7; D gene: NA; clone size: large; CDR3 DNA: TGTGCCAGCAGGAGAACAGTCCCTTCCTACGAGCAGTACTTC; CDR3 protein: CASRRTVPSYEQYF
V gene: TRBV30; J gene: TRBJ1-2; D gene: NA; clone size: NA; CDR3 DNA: TGTGCCTGGAAGGGCCCGGGGGTCCCAGGGAGTAATGGCTACACCTTC; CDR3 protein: CAWKGPGVPGSNGYTF
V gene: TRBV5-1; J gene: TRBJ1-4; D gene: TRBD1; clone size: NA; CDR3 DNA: TGCGCCAGCAGCTTAGGGAACAGGGGACGGGGTGAAAAACTGTTTTTT; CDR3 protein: CASSLGNRGRGEKLFF
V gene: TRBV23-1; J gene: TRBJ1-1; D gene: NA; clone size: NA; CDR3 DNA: TGCGCCATCGACACAGGGTACGAAGCTTTCTTT; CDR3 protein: CAIDTGYEAFF
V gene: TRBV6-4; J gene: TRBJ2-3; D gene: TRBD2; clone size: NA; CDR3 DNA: TGTGCCAGCAGTGTCGGGAGGGACACAGATACGCAGTATTTT; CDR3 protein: CASSVGRDTDTQYF
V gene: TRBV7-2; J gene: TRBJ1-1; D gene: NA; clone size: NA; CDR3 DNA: TGTGCCAGCAGTGACAGGCCAAAAGGAGGAGCTTTCTTT; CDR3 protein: CASSDRPKGGAFF
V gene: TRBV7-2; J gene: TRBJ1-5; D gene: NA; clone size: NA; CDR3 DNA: TGTGCCAGCAGCTTAGGCACACAGGGTTATGGTCAGCCCCAGCATTTT; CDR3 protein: CASSLGTQGYGQPQHF